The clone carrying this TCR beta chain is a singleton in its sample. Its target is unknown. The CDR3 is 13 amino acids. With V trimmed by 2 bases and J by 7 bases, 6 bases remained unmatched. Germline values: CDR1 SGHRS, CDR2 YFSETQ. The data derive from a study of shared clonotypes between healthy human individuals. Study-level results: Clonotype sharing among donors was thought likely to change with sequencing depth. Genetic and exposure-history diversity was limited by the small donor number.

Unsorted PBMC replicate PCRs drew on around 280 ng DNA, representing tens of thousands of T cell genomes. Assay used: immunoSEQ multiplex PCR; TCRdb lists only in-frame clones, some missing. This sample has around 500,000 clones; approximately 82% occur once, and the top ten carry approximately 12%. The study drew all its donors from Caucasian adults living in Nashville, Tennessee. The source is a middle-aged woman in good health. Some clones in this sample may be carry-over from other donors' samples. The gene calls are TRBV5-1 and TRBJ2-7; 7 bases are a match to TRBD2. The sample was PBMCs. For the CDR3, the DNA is TGCGCCAGCAGCTTAGGCGGGAGTGATGAGCAGTACTTC. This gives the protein CASSLGGSDEQYF. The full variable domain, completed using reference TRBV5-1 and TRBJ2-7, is KAGVTQTPRYLIKTRGQQVTLSCSPISGHRSVSWYQQTPGQGLQFLFEYFSETQRNKGNFPGRFSGRQFSNSRSEMNVSTLELGDSALYLCASSLGGSDEQYFGPGTRLTVT.